The next 2 T cell receptor beta chains were all read from a single sample in a study of T cell repertoires in cytomegalovirus infection. MiXCR was run by TCRdb on the reads, yielding one entry per CDR3 protein. The data contain around 630,000 distinct CDR3 sequences, 24% of them singletons. The sequenced sample was CD8+ T cells from PBMCs. These receptors originate from a human donor in good health (CMV status not recorded). Some clones in this sample may be carry-over from other donors' samples.

This sequence joins TRBV12-5 and TRBJ2-1; 13 nucleotides agree with TRBD2. The CDR3 runs to 17 residues. V was pared by 4 bases and J by 6 bases, with 9 bases of the junction left unmatched. Germline CDR1 is LGHNT and CDR2 is FRNRAP. CDR3 DNA: TGTGCTAGTGGTTGGACTCCGGGACTAGCGGGGACCAATGAGCAGTTCTTC. It is translated as CASGWTPGLAGTNEQFF.

J is TRBJ1-6 and V is TRBV29-1; TRBD1 matches 9 bases. CDR1 is SQVTM and CDR2 is ANQGSEA in the germline V gene. This CDR3 has 14 amino acids. V gave up 7 bases and J gave up 7 bases; unmatched junction bases: 8. CDR3 loop: CSASTGGGNSPLHF. The DNA of the CDR3 is TGCAGCGCAAGTACAGGGGGCGGAAATTCACCCCTCCACTTT. The complete variable domain, with remaining parts taken from reference TRBV29-1 and TRBJ1-6, reads SAVISQKPSRDICQRGTSLTIQCQVDSQVTMMFWYRQQPGQSLTLIATANQGSEATYESGFVIDKFPISRPNLTFSTLTVSNMSPEDSSIYLCSASTGGGNSPLHFGNGTRLTVT.